These 21 T cell receptor beta chains came from one sample sequenced in a study of beta chain features in type 1 diabetes. Investigators reverse transcribed all isolated RNA, so they sequenced expressed TCRB transcripts. TCRdb's copy holds only in-frame clones and misses some; the assay was immunoSEQ multiplex PCR. Counted here are 300,000 to 350,000 clones, approximately 8.2% occurring once; the ten biggest clones make up under 0.5%. Material for sequencing was central memory CD4+ T cells from blood. All receptors derive from a woman aged 18 to 35 in good health.

This clone was counted between two and nine times. The chain joins TRBV6-5 to TRBJ2-7; no definite D call. Germline V gene sequence: CDR1 MNHEY, CDR2 SVGAGI. The V gene lost 2 bases and the J gene lost 0 bases, with 5 bases spanning the gap. The CDR3 extends over 13 amino acids. This CDR3 reads CASSYASSYEQYF. The CDR3, as DNA: TGTGCCAGCAGTTACGCTAGCTCCTACGAGCAGTACTTC.

V and J are TRBV11-2 and TRBJ2-1; D remains unclear. Germline CDR1 is SGHAT and CDR2 is FQNNGV. The germline V and J ends were trimmed by 0 bases and 6 bases, with 12 bases remaining between them. The CDR3 sequence is 15 residues long. CDR3 amino acids: CASSLDPGQVNEQFF. The CDR3 DNA follows: TGTGCCAGCAGCTTAGACCCAGGTCAGGTCAATGAGCAGTTCTTC.

This clone was counted ten times or more. The chain employs TRBV11-2 and TRBJ2-2, with D possibly being TRBD1 (6 bases). Germline CDR1 is SGHAT and CDR2 is FQNNGV. The CDR3 has 16 amino acids. Trimming took 5 bases from V and 4 from J, leaving 17 bases between them. CDR3 amino acids: CASSRTGSTITGELFF. Here the CDR3 DNA reads TGTGCCAGCAGCCGCACAGGGTCAACTATCACCGGGGAGCTGTTTTTT. The whole variable domain, remainder taken from reference TRBV11-2 and TRBJ2-2, is EAGVAQSPRYKIIEKRQSVAFWCNPISGHATLYWYQQILGQGPKLLIQFQNNGVVDDSQLPKDRFSAERLKGVDSTLKIQPAKLEDSAVYLCASSRTGSTITGELFFGEGSRLTVL.

The sample holds many counts of this clone. The chain joins TRBV28 to TRBJ2-7; TRBD2 agrees at 7 bases. The V gene's germline CDR1 is MDHEN and CDR2 SYDVKM. The CDR3 extends over 14 amino acids. DNA of the CDR3: TGTGCAACCCTTGCTAGCGGAAGCTCCTACGAGCAGTACTTC. Its protein is CATLASGSSYEQYF. Using reference TRBV28 and TRBJ2-7 for the parts outside the CDR3, the full variable domain is DVKVTQSSRYLVKRTGEKVFLECVQDMDHENMFWYRQDPGLGLRLIYFSYDVKMKEKGDIPEGYSVSREKKERFSLILESASTNQTSMYLCATLASGSSYEQYFGPGTRLTVT.

This clone was found a few times. The V call is TRBV9, the J call TRBJ1-2; maybe TRBD1 (5 bases). Germline CDR1 reads SGDLS; CDR2 reads YYNGEE. This CDR3 is built from 15 residues. The V gene lost 4 bases and the J gene lost 0 bases, with 13 bases spanning the gap. The CDR3 DNA sequence: TGTGCCAGCAGCCTAGGAGGGACCTCTAACTATGGCTACACCTTC. Amino acids: CASSLGGTSNYGYTF.

The V and J genes are TRBV19 and TRBJ1-2, with TRBD1 matching over 11 bases. CDR3 length: 16 residues. Germline CDR1 reads LNHDA; CDR2 reads SQIVND (reference sequence). J was trimmed by 4 bases and V by 3 bases; bases with no gene match: 7. CDR3 nucleotides: TGTGCCAGTAGTATGGGGACCGGGACAGGGGGCTATGGCTACACCTTC. It is translated as CASSMGTGTGGYGYTF.

In its sample, this clone was seen a few times. CDR3 residues: CASSQGALQGGYGYTF. CDR3 coding DNA: TGCGCCAGCAGCCAAGGGGCCTTACAGGGGGGCTATGGCTACACCTTC. The chain has TRBV4-3 and TRBJ1-2; the match to TRBD1 covers 8 bases. Trimming cost V 1 base and J 4 bases; bases outside gene matches: 8. Germline V gives CDR1 LGHNA, CDR2 YSLEER. The CDR3 runs to 16 residues.

The J gene is TRBJ1-1, the V gene TRBV4-1; weak D call: TRBD1 (5 bases). The CDR3 has 14 residues. CDR1 is MGHRA, CDR2 YSYEKL, per germline. Trimming pared 5 bases from V and 1 base from J, leaving 11 bases between. The CDR3 is CASSYGGQNTEAFF. The CDR3 DNA sequence: TGCGCCAGCAGCTACGGCGGACAGAACACTGAAGCTTTCTTT.

The V and J genes are TRBV6-6 and TRBJ1-2, with D unclear. Trimming removed 7 bases at V and 4 bases at J, with 7 bases between. The CDR3 extends over 11 amino acids. Germline CDR1 and CDR2: MNHNY and SVGAGI (reference sequence). The CDR3 DNA sequence: TGTGCCAGCAATGGCGGCTATGGCTACACCTTC. Amino acid sequence: CASNGGYGYTF.

This chain connects TRBV10-3 to TRBJ1-1, with D possibly being TRBD1 (6 bases). V was trimmed by 3 bases and J by 9 bases, leaving 17 bases between them. This CDR3 spans 14 amino acids. The germline gives CDR1 ENHRY, CDR2 SYGVKD. Here the CDR3 DNA reads TGTGCCATCAGTGAATTTACACAGGGAGGACAAGCTTTCTTT. Residues: CAISEFTQGGQAFF.

The chain employs TRBV4-3 and TRBJ2-1; 12 bases align to TRBD2. Trimming at V came to 2 bases and at J to 4 bases, leaving 12 bases not matched to a gene. The CDR3 covers 19 residues. In germline, CDR1 is LGHNA, CDR2 YSLEER. CDR3 sequence (DNA): TGCGCCAGCAGCCAATACCCGACTAGCGGGAGTCGGGGGTACAATGAGCAGTTCTTC. This gives the protein CASSQYPTSGSRGYNEQFF.

The chain couples TRBV5-4 to TRBJ1-2, with unresolved D. This CDR3 region has 15 residues. Germline V gene sequence: CDR1 SGHNT, CDR2 YYREEE (reference sequence). Trimming removed 3 bases from V and 0 bases from J, with 12 bases in between. CDR3 residues: CASSSRGRANYGYTF. In DNA form, the CDR3 reads TGTGCCAGCAGCTCCCGAGGTAGAGCTAACTATGGCTACACCTTC.

This clone has more than one count but fewer than ten. The rearrangement joins TRBV5-4 to TRBJ2-5; 11 bases match TRBD1. CDR1 SGHNT and CDR2 YYREEE come from the germline V gene (reference sequence). The CDR3 runs to 15 residues. V trimming: 4 bases; J trimming: 5 bases; junction bases outside the gene matches: 7. The CDR3 DNA reads as TGTGCCAGCAGCCTTTGGACAGGGGGCATGGAGACCCAGTACTTC. Translated: CASSLWTGGMETQYF.

Only a few counts were recorded for this clone. The V call is TRBV7-2, the J call TRBJ1-1; D might be TRBD1 (5 bases). The germline gives CDR1 SGHTA, CDR2 FQGNSA. CDR3 length equals 16 residues. The V gene lost 2 bases and the J gene lost 1 base, with 14 bases spanning the gap. CDR3 in amino acids: CASSLWLRTQNTEAFF. The CDR3 DNA is TGTGCCAGCAGCTTATGGTTACGGACACAGAACACTGAAGCTTTCTTT. Combining the CDR3 with reference TRBV7-2 and TRBJ1-1 gives the whole variable domain GAGVSQSPSNKVTEKGKDVELRCDPISGHTALYWYRQSLGQGLEFLIYFQGNSAPDKSGLPSDRFSAERTGGSVSTLTIQRTQQEDSAVYLCASSLWLRTQNTEAFFGQGTRLTVV.

This clone was recorded a few times. The rearrangement links TRBV29-1 to TRBJ2-3; 9 bases fit TRBD1. The CDR3 loop spans 13 amino acids. Germline assignment: CDR1 SQVTM and CDR2 ANQGSEA. V lost 7 bases, J lost 3 bases, and 5 bases stayed unmatched. The CDR3 sequence: CSGDRGGTDTQYF. CDR3 bases: TGCAGCGGAGACAGGGGGGGAACAGATACGCAGTATTTT.

The chain combines TRBV15 with TRBJ2-2; 10 nucleotides agree with TRBD2. Per germline, CDR1 LNHNV and CDR2 YYDKDF (reference sequence). The CDR3 consists of 16 residues. The J segment lost 4 bases and the V segment lost 3 bases, leaving 5 bases of the junction unmatched. The CDR3 protein is CATSRALAGATGELFF. CDR3 DNA sequence: TGTGCCACCAGCAGGGCTCTAGCGGGAGCCACCGGGGAGCTGTTTTTT.

This clone showed up many times. This chain links TRBV28 with TRBJ1-1, with TRBD1 as a possible D gene (6 bases). Trimming took 5 bases from V and 3 from J, leaving 16 bases between them. Per germline, CDR1 MDHEN and CDR2 SYDVKM. The CDR3 contains 15 residues. CDR3 sequence reads: CASSTTGKGYTEAFF. The DNA for the CDR3 is TGTGCCAGCAGTACCACAGGGAAAGGATACACTGAAGCTTTCTTT.

This clone was detected a few times. The gene calls are TRBV13 and TRBJ2-1; D may be TRBD1 (5 bases). Germline V lookup: CDR1 PRHDT, CDR2 FYEKMQ (reference sequence). This CDR3 is 16 amino acids long. Deletions cut 5 bases from V and 4 bases from J, with 18 bases between. CDR3 sequence (DNA): TGTGCCAGCAGCATTAATCAGGGTGATTGGTACAATGAGCAGTTCTTC. Its protein is CASSINQGDWYNEQFF. The variable domain in full, completed from reference TRBV13 and TRBJ2-1, reads AAGVIQSPRHLIKEKRETATLKCYPIPRHDTVYWYQQGPGQDPQFLISFYEKMQSDKGSIPDRFSAQQFSDYHSELNMSSLELGDSALYFCASSINQGDWYNEQFFGPGTRLTVL.

This clone was counted only a few times. The chain employs TRBV5-1 and TRBJ2-4; unclear D gene. With 1 base removed from V and 8 bases from J, the gap between germline ends came to 10 bases. CDR3 length equals 13 residues. Germline loops: CDR1 SGHRS, CDR2 YFSETQ. The CDR3 region is CASSLSRMDIQYF. CDR3 nucleotide sequence: TGCGCCAGCAGCTTGTCCCGTATGGACATTCAGTACTTC.

This clone was detected only a few times. V and J are TRBV5-1 and TRBJ2-5, with D uncertain. V lost 0 bases and J lost 5, with 11 bases in between. The CDR3 loop spans 14 amino acids. Germline V gene sequence: CDR1 SGHRS, CDR2 YFSETQ. The CDR3 spells CASSLGGKGETQYF. CDR3 DNA sequence: TGCGCCAGCAGCTTGGGGGGAAAGGGTGAGACCCAGTACTTC.

The V call is TRBV7-9, the J call TRBJ2-1, with a weak D call TRBD1 (6 bases). Deletions cut 4 bases from V and 0 bases from J, with 10 bases between. The CDR3 is 15 residues long. Germline V CDR1 and CDR2: SEHNR, FQNEAQ (reference sequence). The chain's CDR3 is CASSSGHSSYNEQFF. The CDR3, as DNA: TGTGCCAGCAGCTCGGGACATAGCTCCTACAATGAGCAGTTCTTC. The variable domain in full, with the rest retrieved from reference TRBV7-9 and TRBJ2-1, is DTGVSQNPRHKITKRGQNVTFRCDPISEHNRLYWYRQTLGQGPEFLTYFQNEAQLEKSRLLSDRFSAERPKGSFSTLEIQRTEQGDSAMYLCASSSGHSSYNEQFFGPGTRLTVL.